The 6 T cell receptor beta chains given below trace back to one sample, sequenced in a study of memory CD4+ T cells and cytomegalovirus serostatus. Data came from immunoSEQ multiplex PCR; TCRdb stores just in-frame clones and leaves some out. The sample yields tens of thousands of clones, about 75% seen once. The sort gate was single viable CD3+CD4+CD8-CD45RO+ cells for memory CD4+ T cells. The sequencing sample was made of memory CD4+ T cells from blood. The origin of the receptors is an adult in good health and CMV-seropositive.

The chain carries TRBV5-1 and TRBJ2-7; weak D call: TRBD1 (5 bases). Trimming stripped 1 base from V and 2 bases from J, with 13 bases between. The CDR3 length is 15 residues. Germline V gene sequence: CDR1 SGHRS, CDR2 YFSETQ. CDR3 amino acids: CASSLSPGQTYEQYF. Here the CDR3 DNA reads TGCGCCAGCAGCTTGTCGCCAGGGCAGACCTACGAGCAGTACTTC. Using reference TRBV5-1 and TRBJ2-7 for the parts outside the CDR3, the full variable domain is KAGVTQTPRYLIKTRGQQVTLSCSPISGHRSVSWYQQTPGQGLQFLFEYFSETQRNKGNFPGRFSGRQFSNSRSEMNVSTLELGDSALYLCASSLSPGQTYEQYFGPGTRLTVT.

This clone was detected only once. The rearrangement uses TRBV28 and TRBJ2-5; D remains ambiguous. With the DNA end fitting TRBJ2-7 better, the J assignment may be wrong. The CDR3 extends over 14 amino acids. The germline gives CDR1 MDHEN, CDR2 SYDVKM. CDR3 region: CASSFPSRQGEQYF. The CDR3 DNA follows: TGTGCCAGCAGTTTCCCGAGCAGGCAAGGCGAGCAGTACTTC.

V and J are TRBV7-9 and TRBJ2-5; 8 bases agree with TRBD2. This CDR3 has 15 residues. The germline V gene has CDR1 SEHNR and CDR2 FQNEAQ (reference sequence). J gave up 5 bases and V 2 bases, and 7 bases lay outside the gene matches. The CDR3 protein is CASSLPRGGLETQYF. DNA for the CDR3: TGTGCCAGCAGCTTACCCCGGGGGGGCCTGGAGACCCAGTACTTC.

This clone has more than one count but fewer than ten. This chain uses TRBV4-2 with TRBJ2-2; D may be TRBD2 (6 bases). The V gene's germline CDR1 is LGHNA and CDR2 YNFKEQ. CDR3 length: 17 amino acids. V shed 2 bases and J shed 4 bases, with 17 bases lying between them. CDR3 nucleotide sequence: TGTGCCAGCAGCCAAAGCATTAGAATCGGGGGCACCGGGGAGCTGTTTTTT. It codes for CASSQSIRIGGTGELFF.

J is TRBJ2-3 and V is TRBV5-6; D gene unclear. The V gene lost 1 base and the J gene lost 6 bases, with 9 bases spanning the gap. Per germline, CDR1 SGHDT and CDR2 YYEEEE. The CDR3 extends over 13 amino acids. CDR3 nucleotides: TGTGCCAGCAGCTTGATCAGCGTGGATACGCAGTATTTT. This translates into CASSLISVDTQYF.

The DNA for the CDR3 is TGCGCCAGCAGCCTCTCCTATAGCGAGAACAATGAGCAGTTCTTC. Its translation: CASSLSYSENNEQFF. The chain carries TRBV4-3 and TRBJ2-1; tentatively, D is TRBD2 (5 bases). Trimming pared 4 bases from V and 5 bases from J, leaving 15 bases between. CDR1 is LGHNA, CDR2 YSLEER, per germline. This CDR3 is 15 amino acids long.